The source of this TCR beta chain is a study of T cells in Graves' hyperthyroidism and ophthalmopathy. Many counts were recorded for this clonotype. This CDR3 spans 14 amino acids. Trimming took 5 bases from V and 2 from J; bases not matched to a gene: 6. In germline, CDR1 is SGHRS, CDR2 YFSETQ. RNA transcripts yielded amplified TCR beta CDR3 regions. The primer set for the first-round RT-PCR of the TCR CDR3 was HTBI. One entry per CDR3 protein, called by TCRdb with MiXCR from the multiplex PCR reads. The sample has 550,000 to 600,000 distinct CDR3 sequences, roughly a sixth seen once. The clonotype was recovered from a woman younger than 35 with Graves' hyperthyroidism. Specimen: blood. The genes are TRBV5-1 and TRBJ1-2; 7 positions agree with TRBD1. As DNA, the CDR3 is TGCGCCAGCAGGCAGACAGGGACCAACTATGGCTACACCTTC. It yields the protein CASRQTGTNYGYTF.